This TCR beta chain was identified in a study of cytomegalovirus exposure and HLA in healthy donors. The V gene's germline CDR1 is SEHNR and CDR2 FQNEAQ (reference sequence). The CDR3 spans 15 residues. V was clipped by 1 base and J by 8 bases; unmatched bases: 3. Healthy donors of bone marrow made up the group. Vbeta (60) and Jbeta (13) primers were used in the PCR. The assay was immunoSEQ multiplex PCR, and TCRdb's table has in-frame clones only and misses some. This table holds about 94,000 clones, more than 65% found once. This receptor was taken from a human donor in good health. The rearrangement joins TRBV7-9 to TRBJ2-1, with 12 nucleotides matching TRBD2. Sequencing input: PBMCs. The CDR3 DNA reads as TGTGCCAGCAGCTTAGTGGCTAGCGGGGGGGATGAGCAGTTCTTC. As protein: CASSLVASGGDEQFF.